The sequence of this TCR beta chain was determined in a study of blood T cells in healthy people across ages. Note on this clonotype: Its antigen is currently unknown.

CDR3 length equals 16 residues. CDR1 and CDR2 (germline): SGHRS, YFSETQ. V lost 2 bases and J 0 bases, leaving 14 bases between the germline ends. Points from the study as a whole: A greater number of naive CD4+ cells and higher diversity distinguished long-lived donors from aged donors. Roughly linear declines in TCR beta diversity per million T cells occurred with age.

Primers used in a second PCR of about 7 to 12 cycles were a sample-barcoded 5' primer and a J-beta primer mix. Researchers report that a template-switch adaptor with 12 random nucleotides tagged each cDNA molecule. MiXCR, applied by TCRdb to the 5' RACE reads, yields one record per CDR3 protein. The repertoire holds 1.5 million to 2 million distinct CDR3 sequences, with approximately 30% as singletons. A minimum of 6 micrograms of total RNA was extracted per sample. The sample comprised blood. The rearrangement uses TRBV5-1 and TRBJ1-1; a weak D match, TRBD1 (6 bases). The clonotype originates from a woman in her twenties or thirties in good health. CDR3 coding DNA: TGCGCCAGCAGCTTCCAACAGGGACCTGTGAACACTGAAGCTTTCTTT. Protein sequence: CASSFQQGPVNTEAFF. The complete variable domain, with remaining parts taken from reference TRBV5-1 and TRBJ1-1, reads KAGVTQTPRYLIKTRGQQVTLSCSPISGHRSVSWYQQTPGQGLQFLFEYFSETQRNKGNFPGRFSGRQFSNSRSEMNVSTLELGDSALYLCASSFQQGPVNTEAFFGQGTRLTVV.